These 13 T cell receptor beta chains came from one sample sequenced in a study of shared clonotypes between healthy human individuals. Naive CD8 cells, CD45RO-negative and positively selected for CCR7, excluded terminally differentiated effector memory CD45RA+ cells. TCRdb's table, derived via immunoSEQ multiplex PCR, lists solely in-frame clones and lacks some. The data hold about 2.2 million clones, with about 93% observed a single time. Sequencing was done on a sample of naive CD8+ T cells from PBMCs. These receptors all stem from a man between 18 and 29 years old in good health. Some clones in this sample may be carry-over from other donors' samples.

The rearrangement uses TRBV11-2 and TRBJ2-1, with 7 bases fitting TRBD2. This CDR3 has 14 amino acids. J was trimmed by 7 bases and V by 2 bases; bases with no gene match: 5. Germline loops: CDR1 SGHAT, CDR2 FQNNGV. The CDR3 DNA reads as TGTGCCAGCAGCTTATCCCCGGGAGGTAATGAGCAGTTCTTC. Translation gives CASSLSPGGNEQFF. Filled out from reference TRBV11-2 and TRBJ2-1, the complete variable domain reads EAGVAQSPRYKIIEKRQSVAFWCNPISGHATLYWYQQILGQGPKLLIQFQNNGVVDDSQLPKDRFSAERLKGVDSTLKIQPAKLEDSAVYLCASSLSPGGNEQFFGPGTRLTVL.

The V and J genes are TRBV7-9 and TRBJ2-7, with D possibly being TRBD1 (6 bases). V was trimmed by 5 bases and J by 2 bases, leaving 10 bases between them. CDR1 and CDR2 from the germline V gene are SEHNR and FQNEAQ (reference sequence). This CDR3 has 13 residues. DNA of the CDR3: TGTGCCAGCAGCACGAGGACAGCCTACGAGCAGTACTTC. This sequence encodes CASSTRTAYEQYF. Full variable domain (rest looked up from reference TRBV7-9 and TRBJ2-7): DTGVSQNPRHKITKRGQNVTFRCDPISEHNRLYWYRQTLGQGPEFLTYFQNEAQLEKSRLLSDRFSAERPKGSFSTLEIQRTEQGDSAMYLCASSTRTAYEQYFGPGTRLTVT.

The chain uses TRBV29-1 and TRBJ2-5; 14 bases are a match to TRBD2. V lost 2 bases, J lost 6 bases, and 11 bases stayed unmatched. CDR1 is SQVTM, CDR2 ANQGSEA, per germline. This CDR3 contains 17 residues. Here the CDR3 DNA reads TGCAGCGTTGAATGGTTAGGACTAGCGGGAGGTATTAAGACCCAGTACTTC. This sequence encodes CSVEWLGLAGGIKTQYF.

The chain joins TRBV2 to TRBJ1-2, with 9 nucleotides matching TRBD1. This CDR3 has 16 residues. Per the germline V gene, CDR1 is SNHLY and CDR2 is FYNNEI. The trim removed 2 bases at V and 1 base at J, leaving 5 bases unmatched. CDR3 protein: CASSERGQGSNYGYTF. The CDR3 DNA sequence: TGTGCCAGCAGTGAAAGGGGACAGGGAAGTAACTATGGCTACACCTTC.

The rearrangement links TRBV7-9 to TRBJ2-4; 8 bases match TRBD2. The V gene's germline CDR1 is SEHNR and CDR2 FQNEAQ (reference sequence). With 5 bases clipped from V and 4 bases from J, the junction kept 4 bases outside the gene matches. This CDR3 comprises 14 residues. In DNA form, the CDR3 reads TGTGCCAGCAGCGCGGGGGGCAGAAAAAACATTCAGTACTTC. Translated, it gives CASSAGGRKNIQYF.

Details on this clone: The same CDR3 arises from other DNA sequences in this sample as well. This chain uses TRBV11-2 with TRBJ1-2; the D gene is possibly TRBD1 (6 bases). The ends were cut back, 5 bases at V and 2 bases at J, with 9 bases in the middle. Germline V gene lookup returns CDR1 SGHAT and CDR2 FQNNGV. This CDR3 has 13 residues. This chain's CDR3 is CASSPTGNYGYTF. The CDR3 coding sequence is TGTGCCAGCAGCCCCACAGGGAACTATGGCTACACCTTC.

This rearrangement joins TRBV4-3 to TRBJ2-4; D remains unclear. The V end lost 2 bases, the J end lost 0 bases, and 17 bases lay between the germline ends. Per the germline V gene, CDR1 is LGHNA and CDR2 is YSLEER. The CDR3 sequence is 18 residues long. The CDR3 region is CASSQHSENRLAKNIQYF. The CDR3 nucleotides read TGCGCCAGCAGCCAACATTCGGAAAACAGACTAGCCAAAAACATTCAGTACTTC.

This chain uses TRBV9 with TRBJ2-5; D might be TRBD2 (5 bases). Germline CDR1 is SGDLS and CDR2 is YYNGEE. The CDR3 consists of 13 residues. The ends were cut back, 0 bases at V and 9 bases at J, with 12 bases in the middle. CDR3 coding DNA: TGTGCCAGCAGCGTAGGAAGCGGTTGGGCCCAGTACTTC. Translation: CASSVGSGWAQYF. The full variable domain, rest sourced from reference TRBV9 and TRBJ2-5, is DSGVTQTPKHLITATGQRVTLRCSPRSGDLSVYWYQQSLDQGLQFLIQYYNGEERAKGNILERFSAQQFPDLHSELNLSSLELGDSALYFCASSVGSGWAQYFGPGTRLLVL.

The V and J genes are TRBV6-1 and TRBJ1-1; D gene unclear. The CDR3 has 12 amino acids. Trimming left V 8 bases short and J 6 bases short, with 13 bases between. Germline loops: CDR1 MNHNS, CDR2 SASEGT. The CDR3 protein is CASLEERPEAFF. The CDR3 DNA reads TGTGCCAGCCTTGAAGAGAGACCTGAAGCTTTCTTT.

The DNA of the CDR3 is TGTGCCAGCAGCATTTCAGGGATCCGCTATGGCTACACCTTC. Translated, it gives CASSISGIRYGYTF. The rearrangement uses TRBV5-5 and TRBJ1-2, with D maybe TRBD1 (5 bases). The CDR3 loop spans 14 amino acids. Germline V gives CDR1 SGHKS, CDR2 YYEKEE (reference sequence). Trimming took 4 bases from V and 4 from J, leaving 14 bases between them. Looking up the rest from reference TRBV5-5 and TRBJ1-2 gives the full variable domain: DAGVTQSPTHLIKTRGQQVTLRCSPISGHKSVSWYQQVLGQGPQFIFQYYEKEERGRGNFPDRFSARQFPNYSSELNVNALLLGDSALYLCASSISGIRYGYTFGSGTRLTVV.

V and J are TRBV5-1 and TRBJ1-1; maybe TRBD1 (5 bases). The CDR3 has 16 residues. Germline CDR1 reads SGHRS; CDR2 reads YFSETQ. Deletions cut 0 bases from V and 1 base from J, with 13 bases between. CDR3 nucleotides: TGCGCCAGCAGCTTGGGCGGGGCCGGGGGGAACACTGAAGCTTTCTTT. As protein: CASSLGGAGGNTEAFF.

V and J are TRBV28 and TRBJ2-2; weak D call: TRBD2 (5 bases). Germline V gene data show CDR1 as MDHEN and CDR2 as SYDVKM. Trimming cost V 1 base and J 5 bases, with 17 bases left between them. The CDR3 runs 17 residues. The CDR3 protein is CASSLYSGSSPTGELFF. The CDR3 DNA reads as TGTGCCAGCAGTTTATATTCGGGAAGTTCTCCGACCGGGGAGCTGTTTTTT.

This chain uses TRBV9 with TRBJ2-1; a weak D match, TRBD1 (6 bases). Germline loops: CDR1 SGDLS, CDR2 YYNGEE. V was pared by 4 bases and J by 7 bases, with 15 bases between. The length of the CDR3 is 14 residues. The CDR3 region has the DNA TGTGCCAGCAGCAACCGGGACACCGAAAATGAGCAGTTCTTC. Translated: CASSNRDTENEQFF.